The 12 T cell receptor beta chains given below trace back to one sample, sequenced in a study of blood T cell repertoires in COVID-19. Sequencing used immunoSEQ multiplex PCR; TCRdb keeps in-frame clones, though not all of them. Here the sample spans approximately 300,000 clones, approximately 91% being singletons. Sample: PBMCs or T cells enriched from blood (not recorded which). These receptors were collected from a woman aged 25 to 45 who had been exposed to COVID-19.

This clone has a handful of counts. The CDR3: CASSLGGPNQPQHF. The CDR3 DNA is TGCGCCAGCAGCTTGGGGGGGCCCAATCAGCCCCAGCATTTT. J is TRBJ1-5 and V is TRBV5-1; D may be TRBD1 (6 bases). Deletions cut 0 bases from V and 3 bases from J, with 7 bases between. Germline-derived CDR1 and CDR2 are SGHRS and YFSETQ. This CDR3 is built from 14 residues. Variable domain in full (rest from reference TRBV5-1 and TRBJ1-5): KAGVTQTPRYLIKTRGQQVTLSCSPISGHRSVSWYQQTPGQGLQFLFEYFSETQRNKGNFPGRFSGRQFSNSRSEMNVSTLELGDSALYLCASSLGGPNQPQHFGDGTRLSIL.

The CDR3 bases are TGTGCCAGTAGAAGCCAGGAACAGCCCCAGCATTTT. Amino acids: CASRSQEQPQHF. The V gene is TRBV19, the J gene TRBJ1-5; D gene ambiguous. The germline V gene has CDR1 LNHDA and CDR2 SQIVND (reference sequence). V was cut by 6 bases and J by 7 bases, with 10 bases left in between. The CDR3 totals 12 residues.

The chain's CDR3 is CASSYSGTETYEQYF. The CDR3 DNA reads TGTGCCAGCAGTTACTCCGGGACAGAGACCTACGAGCAGTACTTC. The V call is TRBV6-5, the J call TRBJ2-7; TRBD1 aligns across 7 bases. J gave up 2 bases and V 0 bases, and 4 bases lay outside the gene matches. CDR3 length: 15 amino acids. From germline, CDR1 is MNHEY and CDR2 SVGAGI.

The rearrangement joins TRBV24-1 to TRBJ1-5; 7 bases map to TRBD1. The ends lost 4 bases at V and 12 bases at J; junction bases unmatched: 8. CDR1 and CDR2 (germline): KGHDR, SFDVKD. CDR3 length equals 13 residues. For the CDR3, the DNA is TGTGCCACCAGTGACACGACAGGGTCGGGCCAGCATTTT. Translation: CATSDTTGSGQHF.

CDR3 loop: CASSVSPGYQETQYF. CDR3 sequence (DNA): TGTGCCAGCAGCGTAAGCCCCGGGTACCAAGAGACCCAGTACTTC. The rearrangement uses TRBV9 and TRBJ2-5; D gene uncertain. The V end lost 1 base, the J end lost 0 bases, and 10 bases lay between the germline ends. The CDR3 is 15 residues long. The germline gives CDR1 SGDLS, CDR2 YYNGEE.

This clone was recorded once. The chain employs TRBV15 and TRBJ1-3; D unresolved. Germline CDR1 and CDR2: LNHNV and YYDKDF (reference sequence). CDR3 length equals 15 residues. Trimming removed 1 base at V and 0 bases at J, with 7 bases between. CDR3 DNA sequence: TGTGCCACCAGCAGAGCTCGGGACTCTGGAAACACCATATATTTT. It encodes CATSRARDSGNTIYF.

The chain couples TRBV7-6 to TRBJ1-1, with TRBD1 identical over 7 bases. After removal of 4 bases from V and 1 base from J, the junction contained 3 bases not matched to a gene. The germline V gene encodes CDR1 SGHVS and CDR2 FNYEAQ. CDR3 length: 14 amino acids. CDR3 region: CASSSDRQNTEAFF. The DNA for the CDR3 is TGTGCCAGCAGCTCGGACAGGCAGAACACTGAAGCTTTCTTT.

The chain couples TRBV21-1 to TRBJ2-6; TRBD1 is taken as the D call from the table, unchecked against the DNA. TRBV21-1 constitutes a pseudogene. The CDR3 has 14 residues. In DNA, the CDR3 is TGTGCCAGCAGCGGCTGTATGGGGGCCAACGTCCTGACTTTC. Translating gives CASSGCMGANVLTF.

The chain links TRBV6-5 to TRBJ2-1; D gene ambiguous. Germline V gives CDR1 MNHEY, CDR2 SVGAGI. V lost 5 bases and J 9 bases, leaving 14 bases between the germline ends. CDR3 length: 13 residues. In DNA, the CDR3 is TGTGCCAGCAGTAGAAGAGGCCGAGGTGAGCAGTTCTTC. It translates to CASSRRGRGEQFF.

This chain links TRBV7-6 with TRBJ2-2; 7 bases agree with TRBD2. This CDR3 contains 15 residues. Germline V lookup: CDR1 SGHVS, CDR2 FNYEAQ. Trimming took 3 bases from V and 5 from J; bases not matched to a gene: 6. The CDR3 loop reads CASSLLAARTGELFF. The CDR3, as DNA: TGTGCCAGCAGCTTGCTAGCGGCGAGGACCGGGGAGCTGTTTTTT.

The V and J genes are TRBV3-1 (or the pseudogene TRBV3-2) and TRBJ1-1, with a possible D match to TRBD1 (5 bases). The germline V gene has CDR1 LGHDT and CDR2 YNNKEL (reference sequence). The CDR3 has 15 residues. V was clipped by 6 bases and J by 5 bases, with 19 bases between them. Here the CDR3 DNA reads TGTGCCAGCAGGCCACGCCGCTGGGGGGTGACTGAAGCTTTCTTT. It translates to CASRPRRWGVTEAFF.

The rearrangement links TRBV3-1 (or the pseudogene TRBV3-2) to TRBJ1-6, with 7 bases aligning to TRBD1. The CDR3 totals 20 residues. The V gene's germline CDR1 is LGHDT and CDR2 YNNKEL (reference sequence). V trimming: 4 bases; J trimming: 0 bases; junction bases outside the gene matches: 15. CDR3 residues: CASSPIFWDSPSSYNSPLHF. The CDR3 bases are TGTGCCAGCAGCCCCATCTTTTGGGACAGCCCGAGCTCCTATAATTCACCCCTCCACTTT.